The sequence of this TCR beta chain was determined in a study of blood T cell repertoires in COVID-19 (dated by TCRdb to the early 2020s). A note on the overall study: Samples from collaborators originated in the United States, Italy and Spain and spanned both the acute and convalescent phases of COVID-19. The material from the prospective study consisted of cDNA or gDNA derived from T cells, B-cell-depleted T cells, or PBMCs. The dataset comprised deeply sampled blood TCRbeta repertoires from subjects exposed to, actively infected with, or recovered from COVID-19. The repertoires were released in a freely available public database intended as a resource for research on the immune response to SARS-CoV-2. Samples were obtained from the ongoing ImmuneRACE study (first 160 participants) and from about 1,300 subjects provided by 6 global collaborators. Nearly every sample came with metadata listing a de-identified subject ID, COVID-19 status, age in years and sex. Where HLA class I and class II types were available, the types were taken from metadata supplied by the sample provider, not from assay-based typing.

The cysteine opens and the phenylalanine closes a CDR3 of 15 amino acids. The only DNA kept is the CDR3, 45 bases in frame from the first base. Compared with germline, V lacks 3 bases and J lacks 8 bases; bases without a gene match: 8. Sequences MRHNA (CDR1) and SNTAGT (CDR2) are obtained from the germline V gene. Study-level results and caveats: The amount of clinical and demographic metadata varied by source and participant and was provided uncurated.

This clone was detected only once. The target of this receptor is not known. Per-nucleotide qualities are absent, and no much larger clonotype sits a single base away. Each collaborating institution followed its own protocols to collect whole blood in K2EDTA tubes. For TCRbeta analysis, collaborator samples were shipped as frozen whole blood, as isolated PBMCs, or as DNA extracted from either sample type. TCRbeta CDR3 regions were amplified from genomic DNA by means of the immunoSEQ Assay, a bias-controlled multiplex PCR. The paper's processing steps were these. The number of nucleated cells in each sample was estimated from the amplification of reference gene primers within the assay. To quantify the absolute abundance of each unique TCRbeta CDR3 rearrangement, sequence reads were collapsed and filtered. For each sample, productive Simpson clonality was calculated as the square root of Simpson's diversity index over productive rearrangements. Not all clones reach the TCRdb copy of this immuneACCESS table, which keeps in-frame sequences only. Checked studies attribute under half of the gap to unresolved V genes and leave the rest unexplained. The V and J calls and clone size were taken over from that table, and D and trimming were inferred from the DNA. This sample holds roughly 59,000 clones; about 85% were observed only once. The ten largest make up approximately 3.5% of the sample.

Rearrangement joined TRBV6-4 to TRBJ2-1; TRBD2 matches 9 bases in the middle. What was sequenced was peripheral blood. This TCR came from a woman older than 75 with acute or convalescent COVID-19. CDR3 protein: CASSEGGRAGDEQFF. The nucleotides are TGTGCCAGCAGTGAGGGCGGGAGGGCTGGCGATGAGCAGTTCTTC.